The 24 T cell receptor beta chains below come from one sample, sequenced in a study of cytomegalovirus exposure and HLA in healthy donors. The PCR made use of 60 Vbeta and 13 Jbeta primers. Produced via immunoSEQ multiplex PCR; TCRdb's table is partial and in-frame only. In the table there are roughly 120,000 clones, 65% to 80% of which are singletons. Sequences were obtained from PBMCs. Every receptor here comes from a woman aged 55-69 years in good health and CMV-seropositive.

This clone was seen more than once but under ten times. V gene TRBV27 combines with J gene TRBJ2-7; no reliable D call. The CDR3 has 13 residues. V lost 3 bases and J lost 5, with 11 bases in between. Germline V gene sequence: CDR1 MNHEY, CDR2 SMNVEV (reference sequence). The CDR3 DNA follows: TGTGCCAGCAGTTTGGAACGCGGAGACGAGCAGTACTTC. It specifies CASSLERGDEQYF.

This chain links TRBV6-5 with TRBJ1-5; TRBD1 is a possible D gene (5 bases). From germline, CDR1 is MNHEY and CDR2 SVGAGI. There are 14 residues in the CDR3. V was clipped by 6 bases and J by 0 bases, with 9 bases between them. CDR3 amino acids: CASRTAYSNQPQHF. The CDR3 DNA reads as TGTGCCAGCAGGACAGCATATAGCAATCAGCCCCAGCATTTT.

The chain combines TRBV2 with TRBJ2-1; 12 positions match TRBD2. The ends lost 2 bases at V and 4 bases at J; junction bases unmatched: 6. The CDR3 has 17 amino acids. Germline CDR1 is SNHLY and CDR2 is FYNNEI. This CDR3 reads CASSERASGRVYNEQFF. DNA for the CDR3: TGTGCCAGCAGTGAAAGGGCTAGCGGGAGGGTATACAATGAGCAGTTCTTC.

The rearrangement links TRBV30 to TRBJ2-2, with 8 bases that match TRBD2. J lost 7 bases, V lost 0 bases, and 7 bases had no gene match. Germline CDR1 is GTSNPN and CDR2 is SVGIG (reference sequence). The CDR3 consists of 15 residues. The CDR3 nucleotides read TGTGCCTGGAGTGTAGGCAGCGGGAGACTCGGGGAGCTGTTTTTT. Protein sequence: CAWSVGSGRLGELFF. The full variable domain, with the rest looked up from reference TRBV30 and TRBJ2-2, is SQTIHQWPATLVQPVGSPLSLECTVEGTSNPNLYWYRQAAGRGLQLLFYSVGIGQISSEVPQNLSASRPQDRQFILSSKKLLLSDSGFYLCAWSVGSGRLGELFFGEGSRLTVL.

J is TRBJ2-7 and V is TRBV28; 9 nucleotides match TRBD1. With V trimmed by 9 bases and J by 4 bases, 7 bases remained unmatched. This CDR3 comprises 13 residues. The germline V gene encodes CDR1 MDHEN and CDR2 SYDVKM. CDR3 bases: TGTGCCAGTACGGACAGGGGATTTTACGAGCAGTACTTC. Translation: CASTDRGFYEQYF.

The chain recombines TRBV7-2 with TRBJ2-7; 8 bases line up with TRBD1. The CDR3 is 14 amino acids. V gave up 5 bases and J gave up 4 bases; unmatched junction bases: 7. The germline V gene encodes CDR1 SGHTA and CDR2 FQGNSA. The CDR3 coding sequence is TGTGCCAGCAGCACCGGACAGGGTTGGTACGAGCAGTACTTC. It encodes CASSTGQGWYEQYF. The variable domain in full, with the rest retrieved from reference TRBV7-2 and TRBJ2-7, is GAGVSQSPSNKVTEKGKDVELRCDPISGHTALYWYRQSLGQGLEFLIYFQGNSAPDKSGLPSDRFSAERTGGSVSTLTIQRTQQEDSAVYLCASSTGQGWYEQYFGPGTRLTVT.

This clone has a handful of counts. The CDR3 DNA is TGTGCCAGCAGCCAAGAGGGGGGGCCCTCCTACGAGCAGTACTTC. Its translation is CASSQEGGPSYEQYF. This chain connects TRBV4-2 to TRBJ2-7, with D tentatively TRBD2 (7 bases). Germline values: CDR1 LGHNA, CDR2 YNFKEQ. Trimming removed 0 bases from V and 0 bases from J, with 9 bases in between. The CDR3 is 15 residues long.

J is TRBJ2-1 and V is TRBV25-1, with a possible D match to TRBD2 (7 bases). The CDR3 covers 13 residues. Germline V gene data show CDR1 as MGHDK and CDR2 as SYGVNS. V was pared by 6 bases and J by 7 bases, with 13 bases between. DNA for the CDR3: TGTGCCAGCAGCACGGGGGGCGGTAATGAGCAGTTCTTC. Translated, it gives CASSTGGGNEQFF.

V and J are TRBV11-2 and TRBJ2-5, with a tentative D call TRBD1 (6 bases). This CDR3 is built from 14 residues. CDR1 is SGHAT, CDR2 FQNNGV, per germline. V was cut by 3 bases and J by 5 bases, with 13 bases left in between. CDR3 loop: CASSFDRQVETQYF. The DNA for the CDR3 is TGTGCCAGCAGCTTCGACAGGCAGGTGGAGACCCAGTACTTC.

The chain recombines TRBV19 with TRBJ2-1; perhaps TRBD2 as D (6 bases). The V gene lost 1 base and the J gene lost 8 bases, with 9 bases spanning the gap. CDR3 length equals 13 residues. Germline lookup yields CDR1 LNHDA and CDR2 SQIVND (reference sequence). The CDR3 region is CASSIAGSHEQFF. The CDR3 DNA sequence: TGTGCCAGTAGTATAGCCGGGAGCCATGAGCAGTTCTTC. The whole variable domain, filled in from reference TRBV19 and TRBJ2-1, reads DGGITQSPKYLFRKEGQNVTLSCEQNLNHDAMYWYRQDPGQGLRLIYYSQIVNDFQKGDIAEGYSVSREKKESFPLTVTSAQKNPTAFYLCASSIAGSHEQFFGPGTRLTVL.

The chain is built from TRBV7-3 and TRBJ2-1; 9 bases align to TRBD2. Losses at the gene ends were 3 bases for V and 6 bases for J; bases not matched to a gene: 9. This CDR3 is built from 16 residues. CDR1 is SGHTA and CDR2 is FQGTGA in the germline V gene. CDR3: CASSFYSAGGSNEQFF. The CDR3 DNA is TGTGCCAGCAGCTTTTATTCAGCGGGAGGCTCCAATGAGCAGTTCTTC.

V usage is TRBV7-9 and J usage is TRBJ1-2; 7 positions match TRBD1. Looked up from germline, CDR1 is SEHNR and CDR2 is FQNEAQ (reference sequence). The V and J ends lost 5 bases and 6 bases, in that order; junction bases with no gene match: 3. This CDR3 contains 12 residues. Written as DNA, the CDR3 is TGTGCCAGCAGCCGAGGGGGCGATGGCTACACCTTC. The encoded protein is CASSRGGDGYTF.

This clone was seen only a few times. The CDR3 region is CASSSTQGYTEAFF. The DNA for the CDR3 is TGTGCCAGCAGCAGCACACAGGGTTACACTGAAGCTTTCTTT. This rearrangement joins TRBV21-1 to TRBJ1-1; no DNA check was done on the table's D call, TRBD1. TRBV21-1 is an annotated pseudogene. This CDR3 has 14 amino acids.

This clone was counted a few times. The rearrangement links TRBV10-3 to TRBJ2-7; D remains unclear. The V gene's germline CDR1 is ENHRY and CDR2 SYGVKD. Between the trimmed V and J ends, which lost 0 bases and 4 bases, there was a span of 7 bases. This CDR3 is built from 13 residues. The DNA for the CDR3 is TGTGCCATCAGTGAGTCGAAGCTTTACGAGCAGTACTTC. Protein product: CAISESKLYEQYF.

This clone was counted between two and nine times. This rearrangement joins TRBV7-2 to TRBJ2-7; tentative D call: TRBD2 (6 bases). The CDR3 spans 18 residues. V was pared by 6 bases and J by 0 bases, with 24 bases between. The germline V gene has CDR1 SGHTA and CDR2 FQGNSA. CDR3 bases: TGTGCCAGCAGTCAGGTTTGGGGACTCTCGCGGAGCTCCTACGAGCAGTACTTC. As protein: CASSQVWGLSRSSYEQYF.

This chain uses TRBV28 with TRBJ2-7; 8 positions match TRBD2. CDR1 is MDHEN, CDR2 SYDVKM, per germline. V lost 7 bases and J lost 6; bases outside the gene matches: 11. The CDR3 has 14 residues. The CDR3 loop reads CASTREGGPSEQYF. The CDR3 DNA sequence: TGTGCCAGCACCCGGGAGGGAGGGCCTTCCGAGCAGTACTTC.

V is TRBV5-1 and J is TRBJ1-1; the D gene is possibly TRBD1 (6 bases). Germline CDR1 SGHRS, CDR2 YFSETQ. This CDR3 contains 14 residues. V was trimmed by 4 bases and J by 0 bases, leaving 10 bases between them. In nucleotides, the CDR3 is TGCGCCAGCAGCCAGGACAGCCTGAACACTGAAGCTTTCTTT. Translation gives CASSQDSLNTEAFF.

The chain uses TRBV7-9 and TRBJ1-2, with D perhaps matching TRBD1 (5 bases). V was clipped by 1 base and J by 3 bases, with 9 bases between them. This CDR3 region has 14 residues. Germline V gene data show CDR1 as SEHNR and CDR2 as FQNEAQ (reference sequence). Here the CDR3 DNA reads TGTGCCAGCAGCTTAGAGGGGAACCACTATGGCTACACCTTC. Encoded protein: CASSLEGNHYGYTF.

The rearrangement links TRBV6-5 to TRBJ1-2; possibly TRBD1 for D (6 bases). V lost 5 bases, J lost 6 bases, and 19 bases lay in between. Germline V gives CDR1 MNHEY, CDR2 SVGAGI. The CDR3 consists of 15 residues. The CDR3 spells CASSTNPGQGHGYTF. CDR3 DNA sequence: TGTGCCAGCAGTACGAACCCGGGACAAGGGCATGGCTACACCTTC.

This chain connects TRBV27 to TRBJ2-1; 10 bases map to TRBD2. Germline V gives CDR1 MNHEY, CDR2 SMNVEV (reference sequence). The CDR3 sequence is 19 residues long. Trimming cost V 5 bases and J 8 bases; bases outside gene matches: 21. CDR3 protein: CASSPWTSGSRVTLDEQFF. The CDR3 DNA is TGTGCCAGCAGTCCGTGGACTAGCGGAAGCCGTGTTACCCTCGATGAGCAGTTCTTC.

The chain is built from TRBV6-6 and TRBJ1-1; 11 positions match TRBD1. The CDR3 is made up of 13 amino acids. Germline CDR1 reads MNHNY; CDR2 reads SVGAGI (reference sequence). V trimming: 6 bases; J trimming: 10 bases; junction bases outside the gene matches: 7. The CDR3 sequence: CASSRDRGEGAFF. In nucleotides, the CDR3 is TGTGCCAGCAGCCGGGACAGGGGGGAGGGAGCTTTCTTT.

V gene TRBV2 combines with J gene TRBJ2-1; D perhaps matches TRBD2 (6 bases). CDR3 size: 14 residues. Germline V CDR1 and CDR2: SNHLY, FYNNEI. V was pared by 7 bases and J by 13 bases, with 23 bases between. CDR3 coding DNA: TGTGCCAGCATAATTACCTTGGAGCGGAGGGCCCAGTTCTTC. This sequence encodes CASIITLERRAQFF.

The gene calls are TRBV7-6 and TRBJ2-1, with 11 bases fitting TRBD2. CDR1 and CDR2 from the germline V gene are SGHVS and FNYEAQ. The V gene end was trimmed by 5 bases and the J gene end by 10 bases; junction bases not matched to a gene: 4. This CDR3 has 13 residues. The CDR3 sequence: CASSARLAGEQFF. CDR3 bases: TGTGCCAGCAGCGCACGACTAGCGGGGGAGCAGTTCTTC.

The chain is built from TRBV28 and TRBJ2-5; D is possibly TRBD2 (6 bases). The CDR3 extends over 15 amino acids. V gave up 2 bases and J gave up 3 bases, with 13 bases separating them. The germline V gene has CDR1 MDHEN and CDR2 SYDVKM. The CDR3 DNA sequence: TGTGCCAGCAGTTTACTTTCTGGGGAGGAAGAGACCCAGTACTTC. The encoded protein is CASSLLSGEEETQYF.